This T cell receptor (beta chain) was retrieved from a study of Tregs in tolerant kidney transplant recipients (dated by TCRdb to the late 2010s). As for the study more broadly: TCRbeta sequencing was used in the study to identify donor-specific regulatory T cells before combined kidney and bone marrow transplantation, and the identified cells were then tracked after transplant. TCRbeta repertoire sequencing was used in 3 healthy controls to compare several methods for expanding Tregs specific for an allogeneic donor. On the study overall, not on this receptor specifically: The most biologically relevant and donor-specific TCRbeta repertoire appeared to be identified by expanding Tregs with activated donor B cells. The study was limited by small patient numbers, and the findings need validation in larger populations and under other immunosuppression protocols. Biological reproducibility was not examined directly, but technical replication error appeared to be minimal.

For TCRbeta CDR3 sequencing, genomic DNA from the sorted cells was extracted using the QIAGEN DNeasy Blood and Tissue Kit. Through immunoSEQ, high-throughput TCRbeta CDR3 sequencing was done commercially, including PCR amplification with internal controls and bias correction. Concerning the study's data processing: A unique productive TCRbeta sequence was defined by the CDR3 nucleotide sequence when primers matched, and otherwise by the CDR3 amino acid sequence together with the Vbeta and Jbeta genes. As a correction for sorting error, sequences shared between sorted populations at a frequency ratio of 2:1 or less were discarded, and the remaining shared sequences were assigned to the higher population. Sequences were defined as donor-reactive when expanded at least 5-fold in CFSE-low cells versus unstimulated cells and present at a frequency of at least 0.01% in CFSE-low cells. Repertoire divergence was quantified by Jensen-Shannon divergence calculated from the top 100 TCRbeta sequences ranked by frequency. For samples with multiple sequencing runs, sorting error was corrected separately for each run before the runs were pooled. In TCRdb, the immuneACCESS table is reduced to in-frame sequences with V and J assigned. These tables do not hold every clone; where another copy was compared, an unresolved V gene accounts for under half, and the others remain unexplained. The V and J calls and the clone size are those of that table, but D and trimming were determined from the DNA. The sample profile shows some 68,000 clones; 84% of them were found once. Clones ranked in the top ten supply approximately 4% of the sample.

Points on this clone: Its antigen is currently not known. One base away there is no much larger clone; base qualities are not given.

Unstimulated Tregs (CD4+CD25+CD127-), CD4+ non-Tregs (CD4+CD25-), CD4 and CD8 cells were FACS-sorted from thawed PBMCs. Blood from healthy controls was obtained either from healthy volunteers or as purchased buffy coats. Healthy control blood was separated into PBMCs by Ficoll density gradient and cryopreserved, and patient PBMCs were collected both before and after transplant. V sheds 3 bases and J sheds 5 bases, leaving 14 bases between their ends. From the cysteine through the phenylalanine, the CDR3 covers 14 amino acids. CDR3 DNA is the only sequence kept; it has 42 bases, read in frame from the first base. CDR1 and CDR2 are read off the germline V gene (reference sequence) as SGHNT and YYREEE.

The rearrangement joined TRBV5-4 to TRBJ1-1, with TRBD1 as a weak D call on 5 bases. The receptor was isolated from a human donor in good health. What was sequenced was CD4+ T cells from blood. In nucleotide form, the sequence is TGTGCCAGCAGCTCGCAGGGTGAACTTACTGAAGCTTTCTTT. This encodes CASSSQGELTEAFF.